These T cell receptor beta chains were read from a single sample in a study of blood T cell repertoires in COVID-19. Produced via immunoSEQ multiplex PCR; TCRdb's table is partial and in-frame only. The repertoire holds some 140,000 clones, with approximately 85% as singletons. The sample comprised peripheral blood. The source is a man in his sixties with COVID-19, enrolled during active disease. The CDR3 runs from the conserved cysteine through the conserved F or W. D genes are given only for firm matches. Size is stated for part of the rows, as once, few or many counts, or as a class when the clone is expanded.

size,V,J,D,DNA,CDR3
-,TRBV6-5,TRBJ2-3,TRBD2,TGTGCCAGCAGCTTAGCGGGGGGGACAGATACGCAGTATTTT,CASSLAGGTDTQYF
-,TRBV5-1,TRBJ1-2,-,TGCGCCAGCAGCTTGGATGCCCGGGGCTACACCTTC,CASSLDARGYTF
-,TRBV7-8,TRBJ1-1,-,TGTGCCAGCAGCGCCAGGAGGTTTACTGAAGCTTTCTTT,CASSARRFTEAFF
few,TRBV6-5,TRBJ1-2,TRBD1,TGTGCCAGCAGTACTCGGGACAGGGCGAACTATGGCTACACCTTC,CASSTRDRANYGYTF
-,TRBV19,TRBJ1-2,-,TGTGCCAGTAACTCTAATCCGGCAGGGCCCGGCTACACCTTC,CASNSNPAGPGYTF
few,TRBV3-1/TRBV3-2,TRBJ2-1,-,TGTGCCAGCAGCCAAGTTGGTACAGGGTTCGATGAGCAGTTCTTC,CASSQVGTGFDEQFF
few,TRBV7-9,TRBJ2-7,-,TGTGCCAGCAGCTCCCGGGACACGGGACACTACGAGCAGTACTTC,CASSSRDTGHYEQYF
few,TRBV9,TRBJ2-2,TRBD2,TGTGCCAGCAGCAACGGGGGGACCGGGGAGCTGTTTTTT,CASSNGGTGELFF
-,TRBV6-1,TRBJ1-1,-,TGTGCCAGCAGTGAACACAGGATGGATGAGGATTGGAGCACTGAAGCTTTCTTT,CASSEHRMDEDWSTEAFF
-,TRBV7-2,TRBJ2-7,-,TGTGCCAGCAGCTCAGATTGGGCAGGGGCCGAGCAGTACTTC,CASSSDWAGAEQYF
-,TRBV7-2,TRBJ2-7,TRBD2,TGTGCCAGCAGCTCGTACCGCGGGGGGAGGTACGAGCAGTACTTC,CASSSYRGGRYEQYF
few,TRBV2,TRBJ1-1,-,TGTGCCAGCAGTGATCCGCATGATTCCACAGCAGTTTGGTCTGAAGCTTTCTTT,CASSDPHDSTAVWSEAFF
once,TRBV7-8,TRBJ1-1,-,TGTGCCAGCAGCTCAACCAGACAGCCGAACACTGAAGCTTTCTTT,CASSSTRQPNTEAFF
-,TRBV10-3,TRBJ1-5,-,TGTGCCATCAGTGACGGACAGCCCGGGCGTCCCCAGCATTTT,CAISDGQPGRPQHF
-,TRBV5-8,TRBJ1-2,TRBD1,TGTGCCAGCAGGTCAGGGGGCTTGGACGGCTATGGCTACACCTTC,CASRSGGLDGYGYTF
once,TRBV6-4,TRBJ2-3,-,TGTGCCAGCAGTGACTCCACCCGGGATACGCAGTATTTT,CASSDSTRDTQYF
-,TRBV19,TRBJ1-6,TRBD1,TGTGCCAGTACTCTAATGGGACAGGGTCGCTCACCCCTCCACTTT,CASTLMGQGRSPLHF
few,TRBV12-3/TRBV12-4,TRBJ1-1,-,TGTGCCAGCACCTACCAGGGGAACACTGAAGCTTTCTTT,CASTYQGNTEAFF
-,TRBV27,TRBJ1-2,-,TGTGCCAGCAGTTTTTGGTGGGACAACGGCTACACCTTC,CASSFWWDNGYTF
-,TRBV7-3,TRBJ1-1,-,TGTGCCAGCAGCTTAATTCCGGGGGTGAACACTGAAGCTTTCTTT,CASSLIPGVNTEAFF
-,TRBV6-6,TRBJ1-3,-,TGTGCCAGCAGTCCGGTCCCCTACTCTGGAAACACCATATATTTT,CASSPVPYSGNTIYF
-,TRBV4-1,TRBJ1-2,TRBD1,TGCGCCAGCAGCCAAGGCGCCGGGACAGCAAATAACTATGGCTACACCTTC,CASSQGAGTANNYGYTF
once,TRBV28,TRBJ2-3,TRBD2,TGTGCCAGCAGCCGGCCAGCGGGACCGACAGATACGCAGTATTTT,CASSRPAGPTDTQYF